This is a list of T cell receptor beta chains from one sample in a study of PD-1 blockade in classical Hodgkin lymphoma. Libraries were prepared by immunoSEQ multiplex PCR; TCRdb keeps only in-frame clonotypes and omits some of them. The table records fewer than 25,000 clones, about 80% of them present only once. The sequencing used peripheral blood mononuclear cells (PBMCs), collected before the fourth cycle of nivolumab. The receptors originated from a human donor with classical Hodgkin lymphoma. The CDR3 runs from the conserved cysteine through the conserved F or W.

>TRBV5-1
CASSLTIALLPQETQYF
>TRBV6-1
CASSEQGLASRETQYF
>TRBV4-1
CASSQEEGLGRETQYF
>TRBV7-8
CASSLVPQGETQYF
>TRBV4-3
CASSQSTATSGANVLTF
>TRBV7-2
CASSLALQVDGPYEQYF
>TRBV6-1
CASRHGGTGELFF
>TRBV30
CAWGAGMGTGELFF
>TRBV7-3
CASSLNSHTEAFF
>TRBV4-3
CASSQGDWREAFF
>TRBV11-3
CASSLAGYEQYF
>TRBV5-4
CASSPPIMSYNEQFF
>TRBV6-6
CASTINRGPYYEQYF
>TRBV4-1
CASSPGFTGPYGYTF
>TRBV28
CASSLIGTGELFF